This paragraph reports one T cell receptor beta chain. This sample is drawn from a study of blood T cell repertoires in COVID-19. Study background: The study drew acute and convalescent COVID-19 samples from the United States, Italy and Spain. Sources were T cells, B-cell-depleted T cells, or PBMCs; the material itself was cDNA or gDNA.

This CDR3 spans 13 amino acids. V lost 6 bases and J lost 7; bases outside the gene matches: 4. Original processing methods: Nucleated cell number was recorded as an estimate derived from reference gene primer amplification. Here immunoSEQ multiplex PCR was the method, and the copy in TCRdb shows in-frame clones only, minus some. From that table come the V and J calls and clone size; the DNA was used to work out D and trimming. The sample records tens of thousands of clones, roughly 90% being singletons. The chain combines TRBV12-3 or TRBV12-4 with TRBJ1-4; 8 nucleotides line up with TRBD1. This TCR was recovered from a woman older than 75 with active or convalescent COVID-19. The sequencing sample was made of peripheral blood. CDR3 bases: TGTGCCAGCAGCCAGGGGACAGGTGAAAAACTGTTTTTT. This codes for CASSQGTGEKLFF.